The entry that follows covers one T cell receptor beta chain sequence. What it recognizes is unknown. Each CDR3 protein gets one entry after TCRdb re-called the 5' RACE reads with MiXCR. The sample lists 670,000 or so distinct CDR3 sequences; 15% to 20% were seen once. Deletions cut 1 base from V and 6 bases from J, with 4 bases between. The CDR3 is 12 amino acids. The germline gives CDR1 SGHDN, CDR2 FVKESK. This specimen comes from a study of CD8 T cells in ankylosing spondylitis. Study-wide results and caveats: The study identified a TCR beta motif of under ten highly homologous variants that appeared characteristic of ankylosing spondylitis blood.

The chain couples TRBV14 to TRBJ1-5; unclear D gene. The sequence came from a male donor with ankylosing spondylitis. Source material: blood, either unsorted or a sorted T cell fraction (not recorded which). This CDR3 is CASSQGPQPQHF. CDR3 DNA sequence: TGTGCCAGCAGCCAAGGACCTCAGCCCCAGCATTTT.